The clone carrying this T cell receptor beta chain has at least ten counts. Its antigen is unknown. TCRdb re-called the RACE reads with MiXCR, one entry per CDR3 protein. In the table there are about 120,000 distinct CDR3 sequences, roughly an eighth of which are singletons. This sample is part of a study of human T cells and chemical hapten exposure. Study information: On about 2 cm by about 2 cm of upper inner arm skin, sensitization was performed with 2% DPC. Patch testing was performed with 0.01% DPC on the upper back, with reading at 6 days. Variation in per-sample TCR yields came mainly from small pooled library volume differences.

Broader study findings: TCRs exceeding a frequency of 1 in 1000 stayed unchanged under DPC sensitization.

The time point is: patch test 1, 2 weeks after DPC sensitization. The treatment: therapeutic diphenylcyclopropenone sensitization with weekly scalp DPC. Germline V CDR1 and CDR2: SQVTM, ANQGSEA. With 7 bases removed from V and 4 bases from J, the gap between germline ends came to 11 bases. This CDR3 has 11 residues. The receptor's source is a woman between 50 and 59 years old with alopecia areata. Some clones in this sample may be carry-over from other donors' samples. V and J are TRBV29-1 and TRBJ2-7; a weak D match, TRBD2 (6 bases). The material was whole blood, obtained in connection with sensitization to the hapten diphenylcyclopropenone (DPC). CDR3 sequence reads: CSGTEGYEQYF. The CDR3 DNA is TGCAGCGGCACGGAGGGATACGAGCAGTACTTC.